Presented here are 23 T cell receptor beta chains from one specimen sequenced in a study of OX40 agonist ivuxolimab in advanced cancers. Assay: immunoSEQ multiplex PCR; the TCRdb copy retains only in-frame clones and omits some. The sample includes more than 50,000 clones, more than 85% of them seen just once. Sequencing used CD4+ or CD8+ T cells sorted from blood, obtained in a trial of the OX40 agonist ivuxolimab. The source of these receptors is an adult with an advanced solid tumor such as melanoma, head and neck, liver or kidney cancer.

Regarding this clone: Other DNA sequences in this sample translate to the same CDR3. V and J are TRBV13 and TRBJ1-1; D gene ambiguous. The CDR3 spans 13 residues. Germline values: CDR1 PRHDT, CDR2 FYEKMQ (reference sequence). The V gene lost 1 base and the J gene lost 0 bases, with 3 bases spanning the gap. The CDR3 DNA reads as TGTGCCAGCAGCTTAGCGGTGAACACTGAAGCTTTCTTT. Protein sequence: CASSLAVNTEAFF.

The chain recombines TRBV19 with TRBJ2-7; no clear D gene. Between the trimmed V and J ends, which lost 6 bases and 3 bases, there was a span of 12 bases. CDR3 length: 13 amino acids. From germline, CDR1 is LNHDA and CDR2 SQIVND (reference sequence). CDR3 DNA sequence: TGTGCCAGTAGCACGGGCCTCAACTACGAGCAGTACTTC. Its protein product is CASSTGLNYEQYF.

The chain carries TRBV5-1 and TRBJ1-5; D uncertain. The CDR3 contains 15 residues. V was shortened by 0 bases and J by 0 bases, with 7 bases between the two germline ends. CDR1 and CDR2 from the germline V gene are SGHRS and YFSETQ. The CDR3 DNA reads TGCGCCAGCAGCTTGGGACCGTATAGCAATCAGCCCCAGCATTTT. Protein product: CASSLGPYSNQPQHF.

The rearrangement links TRBV28 to TRBJ2-1; D might be TRBD1 or TRBD2, each matching 5 bases. Germline V lookup: CDR1 MDHEN, CDR2 SYDVKM. Trimming left V 7 bases short and J 7 bases short, with 17 bases between. This CDR3 comprises 14 residues. For the CDR3, the DNA is TGTGCCAGCACAGCAAGAGGGGCGGATAATGAGCAGTTCTTC. Its translation: CASTARGADNEQFF.

This clone was observed a single time. The chain uses TRBV27 and TRBJ1-5, with D maybe TRBD1 (5 bases). V lost 2 bases to trimming and J lost 6 bases, with 11 bases between them. CDR3 size: 14 residues. The germline V gene has CDR1 MNHEY and CDR2 SMNVEV (reference sequence). The CDR3: CASSLGSGGQPQHF. CDR3 DNA sequence: TGTGCCAGCAGTTTAGGCAGCGGGGGTCAGCCCCAGCATTTT.

This sequence joins TRBV7-9 and TRBJ2-1; D is uncertain. The CDR3 covers 13 residues. The V and J ends lost 4 bases and 5 bases respectively, with 9 bases between them. CDR1 SEHNR and CDR2 FQNEAQ come from the germline V gene (reference sequence). The CDR3 sequence is CASSYTENNEQFF. The CDR3 region has the DNA TGTGCCAGCAGCTACACAGAGAACAATGAGCAGTTCTTC.

The chain uses TRBV18 and TRBJ1-1; 8 bases match TRBD1. The CDR3 totals 16 residues. Unmatched junction bases numbered 9, after V lost 2 bases and J lost 4 bases. Germline V lookup: CDR1 KGHSH, CDR2 LQKENI. The CDR3 reads CASSPGTGYDFTEAFF. The CDR3 DNA follows: TGTGCCAGCTCACCAGGGACAGGATATGATTTCACTGAAGCTTTCTTT.

The genes are TRBV10-1 and TRBJ2-7, with D perhaps being TRBD1 or TRBD2 (5 bases each). This CDR3 comprises 13 residues. Germline V CDR1 and CDR2: WNHNN, SYGVQD (reference sequence). V was pared by 2 bases and J by 7 bases, with 12 bases between. CDR3 coding DNA: TGCGCCAGCAGTGAGAGGGGACCGGGGGAGCAGTACTTC. This encodes CASSERGPGEQYF.

In the case of this clone: Germline and junction disagree at one end, which may indicate a read error. V usage is TRBV6-5 and J usage is TRBJ1-4; 7 bases are shared with TRBD1. CDR1 and CDR2 (germline): MNHEY, SVGAGI. This CDR3 is built from 16 residues. CDR3 loop: CASGYDRALANEKLFF. In nucleotides, the CDR3 is TGTGCCAGCGGTTACGACAGGGCATTGGCTAATGAAAAACTGTTTTTT.

This sequence joins TRBV7-9 and TRBJ1-1, with D unresolved. Germline V gene sequence: CDR1 SEHNR, CDR2 FQNEAQ (reference sequence). This CDR3 is built from 12 residues. V dropped 2 bases and J dropped 0 bases, with 1 base sitting between them. CDR3 sequence (DNA): TGTGCCAGCAGCTTAATGAACACTGAAGCTTTCTTT. It translates to CASSLMNTEAFF.

CDR3 sequence reads: CASTALDSRIEAFF. The CDR3 region has the DNA TGTGCCAGCACCGCTTTAGACTCTAGGATTGAAGCTTTCTTT. This rearrangement joins TRBV5-4 to TRBJ1-1; D gene ambiguous. V lost 6 bases to trimming and J lost 7 bases, with 19 bases between them. Germline values: CDR1 SGHNT, CDR2 YYREEE (reference sequence). The CDR3 is made up of 14 amino acids.

The gene calls are TRBV19 and TRBJ2-1; 7 nucleotides align to TRBD2. Per germline, CDR1 LNHDA and CDR2 SQIVND (reference sequence). Trimming at V came to 5 bases and at J to 7 bases, leaving 5 bases not matched to a gene. The CDR3 is made up of 13 amino acids. CDR3 protein: CASSRGGSNEQFF. CDR3 DNA sequence: TGTGCCAGTAGTCGCGGGGGTTCTAATGAGCAGTTCTTC.

The chain joins TRBV11-3 to TRBJ1-1; no clear D. The ends were cut back, 5 bases at V and 4 bases at J, with 11 bases in the middle. The CDR3 sequence is 13 residues long. The V gene's germline CDR1 is SGHNT and CDR2 YENEEA. The chain's CDR3 is CASSAQIGTEAFF. CDR3 DNA: TGTGCCAGCAGCGCCCAGATAGGCACTGAAGCTTTCTTT.

The gene calls are TRBV21-1 and TRBJ2-4; the table's TRBD1 call for D was not verified on the DNA. TRBV21-1 has pseudogene status. The CDR3 contains 18 residues. CDR3 protein: CASRWPGQGDRAKNIQYF. CDR3 in DNA: TGTGCCAGCCGCTGGCCGGGACAGGGGGACAGGGCCAAAAACATTCAGTACTTC.

V is TRBV29-1 and J is TRBJ1-2, with 8 bases lining up with TRBD1. The CDR3 sequence is 13 residues long. Germline V gene data show CDR1 as SQVTM and CDR2 as ANQGSEA. V trimming: 3 bases; J trimming: 6 bases; junction bases outside the gene matches: 6. DNA for the CDR3: TGCAGCGTTGATCACAGGGGGATGGATGGCTACACCTTC. Residues: CSVDHRGMDGYTF.

The rearrangement uses TRBV6-6 and TRBJ1-1; no clear D gene. Germline V gene data show CDR1 as MNHNY and CDR2 as SVGAGI (reference sequence). Trimming removed 5 bases from V and 2 bases from J, with 9 bases in between. The CDR3 has 13 residues. CDR3 sequence reads: CASSRRANTEAFF. The CDR3 DNA is TGTGCCAGCAGTCGCCGGGCCAACACTGAAGCTTTCTTT.

The J gene is TRBJ2-7, the V gene TRBV5-1; the D is unclear. The CDR3 totals 17 residues. Germline CDR1 is SGHRS and CDR2 is YFSETQ. Trimming stripped 1 base from V and 2 bases from J, with 19 bases between. The CDR3 nucleotides read TGCGCCAGCAGCTTGTCCCCGCTACGGCTAGACGCCTACGAGCAGTACTTC. It codes for CASSLSPLRLDAYEQYF.

The gene calls are TRBV7-9 and TRBJ2-1, with TRBD1 as a possible D gene (5 bases). V gave up 7 bases and J gave up 6 bases, with 19 bases separating them. CDR1 SEHNR and CDR2 FQNEAQ come from the germline V gene (reference sequence). CDR3 length equals 15 residues. This CDR3 is CASNSPRQGSNEQFF. The CDR3 DNA reads as TGTGCCAGCAATTCTCCTAGGCAGGGAAGCAATGAGCAGTTCTTC.

This clone was counted only a few times. The chain uses TRBV4-1 and TRBJ1-2; D gene unclear. The ends were cut back, 5 bases at V and 3 bases at J, with 13 bases in the middle. The CDR3 is 14 amino acids. CDR1 and CDR2 from the germline V gene are MGHRA and YSYEKL. The CDR3, as DNA: TGCGCCAGCAGCTTCGTGAGGGTAGACTATGGCTACACCTTC. It specifies CASSFVRVDYGYTF.

This clone was recorded a few times. The chain recombines TRBV27 with TRBJ2-7; 10 nucleotides match TRBD2. Germline CDR1 reads MNHEY; CDR2 reads SMNVEV (reference sequence). V shed 4 bases, J shed 6 bases, and the junction held 3 bases outside the gene matches. The CDR3 is made up of 13 amino acids. The CDR3 sequence is CASSWSGGAEQYF. As DNA, the CDR3 is TGTGCCAGCAGTTGGAGCGGGGGGGCCGAGCAGTACTTC.

The V call is TRBV4-2, the J call TRBJ1-1; TRBD1 is a possible D gene (6 bases). V was trimmed by 2 bases and J by 1 base, leaving 14 bases between them. Germline V CDR1 and CDR2: LGHNA, YNFKEQ. CDR3 length: 16 residues. In DNA form, the CDR3 reads TGTGCCAGCAGCCAACCCCCTGGACAGTCGAACACTGAAGCTTTCTTT. It yields the protein CASSQPPGQSNTEAFF.

The J gene is TRBJ2-7, the V gene TRBV7-8; D is unresolved. Germline lookup yields CDR1 SGHVS and CDR2 FQNEAQ. V was trimmed by 4 bases and J by 6 bases, leaving 13 bases between them. The CDR3 spans 13 residues. In DNA form, the CDR3 reads TGTGCCAGCAGCTCCGACGGAACGGTCGAGCAGTACTTC. This codes for CASSSDGTVEQYF.

The chain is built from TRBV7-6 and TRBJ1-2; no definite D call. V lost 2 bases and J 7 bases, leaving 8 bases between the germline ends. CDR3 length: 12 amino acids. The germline CDR1 and CDR2 sequences are SGHVS and FNYEAQ. In DNA, the CDR3 is TGTGCCAGCAGCTTACCTGGGAGTGGCTACACCTTC. It specifies CASSLPGSGYTF.